The present TCR beta chain was sequenced within a study of blood T cell repertoires in COVID-19. Study-level background: Samples came from the United States, Italy and Spain, spanning acute and convalescent COVID-19. T cells, B-cell-depleted T cells, or PBMCs provided the cDNA or gDNA that served as material.

The V gene's germline CDR1 is LGHDT and CDR2 YNNKEL (reference sequence). The CDR3 totals 13 residues. The ends were cut back, 4 bases at V and 5 bases at J, with 11 bases in the middle. Under the authors' procedure: Reference gene primer amplification in the assay estimated nucleated cell counts. The table came from immunoSEQ multiplex PCR; TCRdb's copy has only in-frame clones and leaves some out. The DNA was the basis for D and trimming; V, J and clone size are from that table. The repertoire has around 260,000 clones, roughly nine tenths of them found once; the top ten carry around a tenth. The sequenced sample was peripheral blood. The chain employs TRBV3-1 (or the pseudogene TRBV3-2) and TRBJ2-5, with a possible D match to TRBD2 (5 bases). The TCR originated in a man aged 35-49 years who had recovered from COVID-19. CDR3 coding DNA: TGTGCCAGCAGCCTAAGATGGAGGGAGACCCAGTACTTC. Its translation: CASSLRWRETQYF.